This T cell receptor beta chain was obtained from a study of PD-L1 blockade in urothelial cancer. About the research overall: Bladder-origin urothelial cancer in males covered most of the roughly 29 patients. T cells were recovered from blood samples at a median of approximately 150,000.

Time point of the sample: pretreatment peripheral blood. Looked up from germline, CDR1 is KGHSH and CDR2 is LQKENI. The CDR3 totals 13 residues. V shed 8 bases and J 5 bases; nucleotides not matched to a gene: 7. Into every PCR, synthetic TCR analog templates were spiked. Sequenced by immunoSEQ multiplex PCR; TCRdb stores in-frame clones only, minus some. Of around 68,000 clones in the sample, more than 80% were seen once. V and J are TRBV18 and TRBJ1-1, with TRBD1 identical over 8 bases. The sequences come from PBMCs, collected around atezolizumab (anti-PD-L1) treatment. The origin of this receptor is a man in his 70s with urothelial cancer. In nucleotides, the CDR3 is TGTGCCAGCCTTCGGGACAGGAAAACTGAAGCTTTCTTT. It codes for CASLRDRKTEAFF.